This TCR beta chain was identified during a study of T cells after posttransplantation cyclophosphamide listed by TCRdb under 2016. The study in broad terms: Using TRB sequencing, the study followed how the T cell repertoire rebuilt after myeloablative bone marrow transplantation with posttransplantation cyclophosphamide given as GVHD prophylaxis. Samples from 35 to 45 PTCy-treated patients, along with samples from roughly 15 of their related bone marrow donors, underwent antigen receptor sequencing. TRB sequencing was performed on blood from all 35 or so PTCy patients with 1-year posttransplant specimens. In 3 patients, up to 3 additional blood samples taken between 2 and 5.2 years after transplant also underwent TRB sequencing, as did pretransplant blood from a handful of patients. Because TRA and TRB clonality were tightly correlated in 8 or 9 samples, subsequent TCR analyses were focused on TRB only. Public TRB sequences were checked against a database of over 3,500 sequences associated with responses to pathogens, tumor antigens, self-antigens and alloantigens.

What the study reported, not specific to this receptor: The TRB repertoires of T cells infiltrating skin or GI tract showed only limited overlap with the TRB repertoires of T cells in blood. Across approximately 45 patients, TRB clonality was highly associated with recipient CMV seropositivity and CMV reactivation, and diversity in PTCy patients was similar to diversity in CNI/methotrexate controls. Donor-recipient similarity was low at 1-2 months but rose over the first year, and later blood repertoires were often dominated by donor CD8+ memory clones.

Read against the paper, the sample's treatment or condition label means: high-dose cyclophosphamide on days +3 and +4 as single-agent GVHD prophylaxis. Busulfan and fludarabine conditioning, a related or unrelated marrow graft, and cyclophosphamide on days +3 and +4 were given to PTCy patients. PTCy-treated patients were drawn from a prospective multi-institutional clinical trial. Mononuclear cells from peripheral blood and bone marrow were separated by Ficoll-Hypaque density centrifugation and then cryopreserved. Genomic DNA was used for TRB sequencing, which was performed with the immunoSEQ assay at survey resolution or with the hsTCRB kit. In the original analysis: Initial read processing used immunoSEQ software, and repertoire analyses used the LymphoSeq R package. For each TRB dataset, clonality was calculated as 1 minus normalized Shannon entropy, and the Gini coefficient was computed as well. To infer phenotypes in unsorted samples, TRB sequences from sorted subsets of the recipient or donor were mapped onto unsorted samples from the same recipient. TCRdb provides this immuneACCESS table in a form limited to in-frame rearrangements. Some clones are lacking; in checked studies, under half of them reflect an unresolved V gene, and why the rest are absent is not known. The V and J calls and clone size were taken over from that table, and D and trimming were inferred from the DNA. The sample has over 15,000 clones on record, with no singletons. Roughly 0.54% of the sample is taken by the ten largest.

There are 14 amino acids in the CDR3, from cysteine to phenylalanine inclusive. Just CDR3 DNA is preserved here, 42 bases in frame from base 1. Trimming leaves V shorter by 6 bases and J shorter by 2 bases, with the junction holding 2 bases beyond the gene matches. CDR1 and CDR2 are drawn from the germline V gene: ENHRY, SYGVKD. Ten or more counts support this clone. The target of this receptor is not known. Nothing much larger sits one base from this clone, and base qualities are not available. Here the sequenced sample was PBMCs, taken after allogeneic stem cell transplant with posttransplant cyclophosphamide. The rearrangement joined TRBV10-3 to TRBJ2-3, with 10 central nucleotides matching TRBD1. The TCR was taken from a female patient aged 25-39 years who received an allogeneic stem cell transplant from a related donor, was CMV-positive, and had no GVHD. Following transplantation, part of the T cell population may be supplied by the graft donor rather than the patient. CDR3 reads: CAIRGQGSTDTQYF. The DNA is TGTGCCATCAGGGGACAGGGGTCCACAGATACGCAGTATTTT.